Each of the 4 T cell receptor beta chains below was sequenced from the same sample in a study of blood T cell repertoires in COVID-19. The data were produced by immunoSEQ multiplex PCR, yet TCRdb's version contains in-frame clones alone and is incomplete. This sample yields about 290,000 clones, of which about nine tenths are seen a single time; more than 9.5% belongs to the top ten. Specimen: peripheral blood. These receptors were taken from a woman in her twenties or thirties with COVID-19, enrolled during active disease.

The V call is TRBV5-1, the J call TRBJ1-5; D is uncertain. The CDR3 consists of 13 residues. In germline, CDR1 is SGHRS, CDR2 YFSETQ. The ends were cut back, 1 base at V and 7 bases at J, with 9 bases in the middle. The CDR3 region is CASSLTVNQPQHF. CDR3 nucleotides: TGCGCCAGCAGCTTGACTGTTAACCAGCCCCAGCATTTT.

V and J are TRBV5-5 and TRBJ1-2, with TRBD1 identical over 7 bases. This CDR3 is 14 amino acids long. V shed 4 bases and J 6 bases; nucleotides not matched to a gene: 9. Germline CDR1 SGHKS, CDR2 YYEKEE (reference sequence). CDR3 nucleotides: TGTGCCAGCAGCACATTTGCAGGGGGTGATGGCTACACCTTC. Translation: CASSTFAGGDGYTF.

This chain uses TRBV28 with TRBJ2-1; TRBD2 matches at 10 bases. After removal of 5 bases from V and 4 bases from J, the junction contained 8 bases not matched to a gene. CDR1 MDHEN and CDR2 SYDVKM come from the germline V gene. The CDR3 totals 16 residues. The CDR3 is CASSPSSGGLYNEQFF. For the CDR3, the DNA is TGTGCCAGCAGTCCTTCTAGCGGGGGACTGTACAATGAGCAGTTCTTC.

The chain couples TRBV28 to TRBJ1-2, with 8 bases aligning to TRBD1. Germline loops: CDR1 MDHEN, CDR2 SYDVKM. This CDR3 comprises 16 residues. Germline trimming cut 6 bases from V and 5 bases from J; bases unmatched to any gene: 14. The CDR3 sequence is CASSLTQGAEVYGYTF. The CDR3 DNA sequence: TGTGCCAGCAGCCTGACCCAGGGGGCGGAGGTTTATGGCTACACCTTC.